This T cell receptor (beta chain) was observed in a study of blood T cell repertoires in COVID-19. Study-level background: Spain, Italy and the United States supplied samples that represented acute and convalescent COVID-19. PBMCs, B-cell-depleted T cells, or T cells provided the cDNA or gDNA that made up the material.

V lost 1 base, J lost 5 bases, and 14 bases lay in between. Germline V gene lookup returns CDR1 MNHEY and CDR2 SMNVEV (reference sequence). CDR3 length: 15 residues. Per the original methods: For nucleated cells, counts were estimated from reference gene primer amplification. Produced via immunoSEQ multiplex PCR; TCRdb's table is partial and in-frame only. D and trimming come from the DNA, and the V and J calls and clone size come from that table. Among 100,000 or so clones listed, roughly 76% were seen once. The V call is TRBV27, the J call TRBJ1-2, with a possible D match to TRBD1 (6 bases). The TCR sequence derives from a woman in her 70s with acute or convalescent COVID-19. The sample taken for sequencing was peripheral blood. The CDR3 protein is CASSLWGRGSYGYTF. Written as DNA, the CDR3 is TGTGCCAGCAGTTTATGGGGCAGGGGTAGTTATGGCTACACCTTC.